The present entry profiles one TCR beta chain with its context. Its binding antigen is unknown. No base quality information exists; no much larger clone differs at one position. This specimen comes from a study of T cell responses to AZD1222 COVID-19 vaccine (dated by TCRdb to about 2021). For the study in its entirety: TCR sequencing covered more than 230 trial participants: nearly 210 given two doses of AZD1222 and 26 given two doses of MenACWY control vaccine. Enrollment into the trials was organized by age into subgroups of 18-55, 56-69 and 70-plus years, and those subgroups contained around 150, 28 and 57 TCR-sequenced participants, respectively. Overall study results and their limits: Participants were mostly white British and included more females than males, and it was suggested by the authors that clonal diversity may have been underestimated. Conclusions about previously exposed vaccinees were limited because only a handful of AZD1222 recipients were SARS-CoV-2 seropositive at baseline. CD4 TCRs associated with the vaccine covered the entire spike protein, and the dominant responses were in regions 160-218 and 743-854. Reportedly, close to half of the unique spike-specific TCRs recognized epitopes lying outside the regions that are mutated in the B.1.351 and B.1.1.7 variants. The 56-69-year group was small, and its depth increase did not reach significance, likely because of low power. Spike-specific TCR breadth and depth rose significantly after two AZD1222 doses compared with day 0 and with MenACWY recipients. Because no day 14 peak-response samples were available, repertoires were characterized only after the peak T cell response.

The CDR3 regions of human TCRbeta chains were analyzed by immunosequencing. The authors processed their data as follows. TCRs in the repertoires were compared against a reference library of SARS-CoV-2-specific TCRs that had been generated with the MIRA antigen-specificity platform. Breadth was defined as the fraction of unique TCRs that were SARS-CoV-2-associated. Depth was defined as the fraction of total T cells that were SARS-CoV-2-associated. Using the MIRA data, each spike-specific TCR was assigned both to the spike region to which the TCR was reactive and to a CD4 or CD8 class. Log10-transformed breadth and depth values were compared by one-way ANOVA with Sidak's multiple comparisons tests. Held by TCRdb, this immuneACCESS table contains in-frame sequences only and omits some clones. Under half of the omission traces to an unresolved V gene where checked; the cause of the rest is unknown. That table supplies the V and J calls and clone size; D and trimming were determined from the DNA. The sample table lists approximately 100,000 clones, about nine tenths of them with a count of one. The ten largest clones represent less than 6% of the sample.

The time point label corresponds to: about 28 days (+/-7) after the second vaccine dose. AZD1222 recipients given second doses at about 4 weeks or at about 12 weeks were pooled, since spike-specific TCR depth and breadth were not found to differ between the two schedules. Vaccinee samples came from UK trials COV001 and COV002, including a single-blind randomized controlled phase 2/3 trial of AZD1222 (ChAdOx1 nCoV-19) in healthy adults. For TCRbeta chain sequencing, PBMC samples from trial participants were taken at day 0 and at day 28 after the second dose. CDR1 and CDR2 are read off the germline V gene as MNHEY and SVGEGT. From the cysteine through the phenylalanine, the CDR3 covers 15 amino acids. Only CDR3 DNA is held: 45 bases, read in frame from base 1. V is clipped by 6 bases and J by 1 base, and the sequence between their germline boundaries is 15 bases long.

Sequenced here: peripheral blood, sampled 28 days after the second AZD1222 dose. The sequence was obtained from an adult who received the AZD1222 COVID-19 vaccine. In this chain, TRBV6-2 or TRBV6-3 is recombined with TRBJ1-2; confidence is insufficient to name the D gene. The DNA sequence reads TGTGCCAGCAGCCCCCGTGCGAATCATAACTATGGCTACACCTTC. Its translation reads: CASSPRANHNYGYTF.